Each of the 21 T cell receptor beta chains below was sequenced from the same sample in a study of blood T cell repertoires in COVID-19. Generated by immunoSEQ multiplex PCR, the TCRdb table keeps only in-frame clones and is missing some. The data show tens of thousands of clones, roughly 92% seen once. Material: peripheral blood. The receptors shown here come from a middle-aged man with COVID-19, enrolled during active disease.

As DNA, the CDR3 is TGTGCCAGCAGTGACTCCTCCGGGGGCACTGAAGCTTTCTTT. As protein: CASSDSSGGTEAFF. This sequence joins TRBV6-4 and TRBJ1-1, with D tentatively TRBD1 (5 bases). The CDR3 consists of 14 residues. Germline-derived CDR1 and CDR2 are MRHNA and SNTAGT. V was trimmed by 0 bases and J by 4 bases, leaving 9 bases between them.

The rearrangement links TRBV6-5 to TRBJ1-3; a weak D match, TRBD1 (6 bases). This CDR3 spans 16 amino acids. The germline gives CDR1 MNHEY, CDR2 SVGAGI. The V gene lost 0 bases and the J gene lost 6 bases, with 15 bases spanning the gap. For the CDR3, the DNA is TGTGCCAGCAGTTACTCGGACAGAGCCGAGGAAAACACCATATATTTT. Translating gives CASSYSDRAEENTIYF.

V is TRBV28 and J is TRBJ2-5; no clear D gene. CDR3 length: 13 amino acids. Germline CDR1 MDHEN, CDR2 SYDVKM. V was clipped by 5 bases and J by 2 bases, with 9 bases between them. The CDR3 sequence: CASSIGVQETQYF. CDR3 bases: TGTGCCAGCAGTATCGGAGTACAAGAGACCCAGTACTTC.

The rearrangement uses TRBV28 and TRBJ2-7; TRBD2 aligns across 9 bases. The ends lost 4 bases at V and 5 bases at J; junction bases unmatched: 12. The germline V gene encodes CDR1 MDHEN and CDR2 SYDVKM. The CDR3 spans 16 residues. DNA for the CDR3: TGTGCCAGCAGTTCCGGCGGGAGGGCCCTCATCGACGAGCAGTACTTC. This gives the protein CASSSGGRALIDEQYF.

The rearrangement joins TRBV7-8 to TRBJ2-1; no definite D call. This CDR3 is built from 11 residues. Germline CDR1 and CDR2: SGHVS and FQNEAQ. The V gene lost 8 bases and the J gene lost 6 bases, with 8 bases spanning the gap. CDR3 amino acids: CASLLGNEQFF. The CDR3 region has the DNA TGTGCCAGCTTACTCGGCAATGAGCAGTTCTTC.

The CDR3 spells CASSDILGLAGEEDTQYF. DNA of the CDR3: TGTGCCAGTAGTGATATTTTAGGGCTAGCGGGAGAGGAAGATACGCAGTATTTT. This chain links TRBV19 with TRBJ2-3, with 10 nucleotides matching TRBD2. In germline, CDR1 is LNHDA, CDR2 SQIVND (reference sequence). The CDR3 covers 18 residues. Trimming removed 5 bases from V and 5 bases from J; junction bases left unmatched: 16.

The CDR3 is CASSRAGGENYEQYF. The CDR3, as DNA: TGTGCCAGTAGTCGAGCGGGGGGGGAAAACTACGAGCAGTACTTC. This chain joins TRBV19 and TRBJ2-7; 10 positions agree with TRBD2. The germline gives CDR1 LNHDA, CDR2 SQIVND (reference sequence). The V gene end was trimmed by 5 bases and the J gene end by 3 bases; junction bases not matched to a gene: 7. The CDR3 totals 15 residues.

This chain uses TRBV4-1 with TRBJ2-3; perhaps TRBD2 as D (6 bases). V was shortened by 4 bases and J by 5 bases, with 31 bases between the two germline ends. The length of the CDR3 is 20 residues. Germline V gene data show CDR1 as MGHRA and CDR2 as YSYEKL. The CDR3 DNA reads TGCGCCAGCAGCCGAGGCCAGCGGGTAACTCCGGCGACTAAAAGAGATACGCAGTATTTT. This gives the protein CASSRGQRVTPATKRDTQYF.

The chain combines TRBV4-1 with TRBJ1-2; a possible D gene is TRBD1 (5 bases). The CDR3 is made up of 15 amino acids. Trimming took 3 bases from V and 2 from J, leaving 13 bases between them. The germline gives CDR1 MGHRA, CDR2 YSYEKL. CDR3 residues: CASSQQHGGNYGYTF. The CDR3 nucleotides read TGCGCCAGCAGCCAGCAACACGGGGGGAACTATGGCTACACCTTC.

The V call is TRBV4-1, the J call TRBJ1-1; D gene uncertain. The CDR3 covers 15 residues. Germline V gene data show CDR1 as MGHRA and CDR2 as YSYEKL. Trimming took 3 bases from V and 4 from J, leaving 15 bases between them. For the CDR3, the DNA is TGCGCCAGCAGCCAGGGCATACAGCGGGTCACTGAAGCTTTCTTT. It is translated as CASSQGIQRVTEAFF.

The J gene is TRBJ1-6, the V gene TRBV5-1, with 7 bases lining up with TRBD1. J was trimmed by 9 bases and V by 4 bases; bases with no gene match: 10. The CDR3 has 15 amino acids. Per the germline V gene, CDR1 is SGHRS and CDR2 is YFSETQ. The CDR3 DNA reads TGCGCCAGCAGCCCGCGACAGGGTCCGGCTTCACCCCTCCACTTT. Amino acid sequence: CASSPRQGPASPLHF.

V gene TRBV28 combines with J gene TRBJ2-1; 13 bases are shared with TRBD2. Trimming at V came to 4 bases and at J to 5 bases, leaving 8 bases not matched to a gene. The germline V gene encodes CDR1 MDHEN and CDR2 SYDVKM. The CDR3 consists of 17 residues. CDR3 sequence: CASSSDAGTSGNNEQFF. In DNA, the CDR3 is TGTGCCAGCAGTTCAGACGCCGGGACTAGCGGGAACAATGAGCAGTTCTTC.

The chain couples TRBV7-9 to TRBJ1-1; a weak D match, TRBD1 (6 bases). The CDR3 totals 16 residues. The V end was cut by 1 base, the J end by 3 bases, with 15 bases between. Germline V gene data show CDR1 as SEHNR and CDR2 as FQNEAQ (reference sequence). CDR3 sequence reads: CASSLDAGAQDTEAFF. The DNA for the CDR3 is TGTGCCAGCAGCTTAGATGCGGGGGCGCAGGACACTGAAGCTTTCTTT.

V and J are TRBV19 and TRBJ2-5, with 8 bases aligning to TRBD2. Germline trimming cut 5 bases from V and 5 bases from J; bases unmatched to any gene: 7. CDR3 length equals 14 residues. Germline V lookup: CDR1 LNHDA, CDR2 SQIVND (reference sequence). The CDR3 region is CASSASGRGETQYF. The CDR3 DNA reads TGTGCCAGTAGTGCCAGCGGGAGAGGGGAGACCCAGTACTTC. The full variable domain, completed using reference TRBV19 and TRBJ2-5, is DGGITQSPKYLFRKEGQNVTLSCEQNLNHDAMYWYRQDPGQGLRLIYYSQIVNDFQKGDIAEGYSVSREKKESFPLTVTSAQKNPTAFYLCASSASGRGETQYFGPGTRLLVL.

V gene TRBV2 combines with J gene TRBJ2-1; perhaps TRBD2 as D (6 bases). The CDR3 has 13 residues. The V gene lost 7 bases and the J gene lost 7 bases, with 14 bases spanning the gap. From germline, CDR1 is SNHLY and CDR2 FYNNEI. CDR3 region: CASKAGMGNEQFF. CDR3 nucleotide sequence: TGTGCCAGCAAGGCGGGGATGGGGAATGAGCAGTTCTTC.

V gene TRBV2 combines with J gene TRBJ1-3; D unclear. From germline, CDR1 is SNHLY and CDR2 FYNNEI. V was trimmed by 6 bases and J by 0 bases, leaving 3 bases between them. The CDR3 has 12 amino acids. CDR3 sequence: CASRSSGNTIYF. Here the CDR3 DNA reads TGTGCCAGCAGGAGCTCTGGAAACACCATATATTTT.

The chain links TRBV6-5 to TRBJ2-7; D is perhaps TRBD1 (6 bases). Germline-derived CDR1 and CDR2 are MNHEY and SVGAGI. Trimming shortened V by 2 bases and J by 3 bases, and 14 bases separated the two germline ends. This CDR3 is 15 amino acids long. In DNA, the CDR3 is TGTGCCAGCAGTTACGGAAGGCGAGGGGGCTACGAGCAGTACTTC. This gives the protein CASSYGRRGGYEQYF.

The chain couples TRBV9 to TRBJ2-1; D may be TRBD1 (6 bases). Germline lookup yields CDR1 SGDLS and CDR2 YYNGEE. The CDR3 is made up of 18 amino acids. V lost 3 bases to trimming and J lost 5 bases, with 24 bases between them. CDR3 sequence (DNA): TGTGCCAGCAGCGCCCTATCGGGTGGGGGCCGATCGGACAATGAGCAGTTCTTC. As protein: CASSALSGGGRSDNEQFF.

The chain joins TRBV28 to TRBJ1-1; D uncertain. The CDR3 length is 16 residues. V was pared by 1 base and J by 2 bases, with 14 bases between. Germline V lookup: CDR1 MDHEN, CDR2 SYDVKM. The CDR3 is CASSLFPRQPNTEAFF. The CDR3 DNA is TGTGCCAGCAGTTTATTTCCGCGACAACCTAACACTGAAGCTTTCTTT.

This CDR3 is CASSFSGTGVYTEAFF. The CDR3 region has the DNA TGTGCCAGCAGCTTCTCCGGGACAGGGGTCTACACTGAAGCTTTCTTT. The rearrangement uses TRBV7-2 and TRBJ1-1, with TRBD1 matching over 10 bases. The germline gives CDR1 SGHTA, CDR2 FQGNSA. V trimming: 3 bases; J trimming: 3 bases; junction bases outside the gene matches: 7. This CDR3 is 16 amino acids long.

The CDR3: CAWSATGATDTQYF. In DNA, the CDR3 is TGTGCCTGGAGTGCCACAGGGGCAACAGATACGCAGTATTTT. The V gene is TRBV30, the J gene TRBJ2-3; 7 bases map to TRBD1. CDR1 and CDR2 from the germline V gene are GTSNPN and SVGIG (reference sequence). The CDR3 is 14 residues long. After removal of 1 base from V and 3 bases from J, the junction contained 4 bases not matched to a gene.